This T cell receptor (beta chain) originates from a study of PD-L1 blockade in urothelial cancer. Data came from immunoSEQ multiplex PCR; TCRdb stores just in-frame clones and leaves some out. The sample has some 120,000 clones, 80% to 95% seen once. V lost 1 base, J lost 1 base, and 7 bases lay in between. Germline CDR1 and CDR2: SGHVS and FNYEAQ. The CDR3 is made up of 15 amino acids. Time point denoted: peripheral blood 6 weeks after treatment start. This chain joins TRBV7-6 and TRBJ2-2; D unclear. The receptor was derived from a man in his 60s with urothelial cancer. The material was PBMCs, obtained around atezolizumab (anti-PD-L1) treatment. The CDR3 region is CASSLDRQNTGELFF. The CDR3 bases are TGTGCCAGCAGCTTAGACAGACAGAACACCGGGGAGCTGTTTTTT.